The 14 T cell receptor beta chains given below trace back to one sample, sequenced in a study of T-cell reconstitution after alpha-beta-depleted transplantation in children. Unique molecular identifiers were incorporated during preparation of the TCRbeta library. TCRdb passed the PCR reads through MiXCR, listing each CDR3 protein once. The sample records tens of thousands of distinct CDR3 sequences, roughly 4.5% being singletons. Sequenced here: PBMCs, mostly from graft donor cells, sampled 180 days after TCRalphabeta/CD19-depleted stem cell transplant. These receptors all stem from a boy younger than two who had a stem cell transplant for acute myeloid leukemia, so the T cells may come from the graft donor.

In its sample, this clonotype was seen many times. The CDR3 here is CASSLTSRDNEQFF. CDR3 bases: TGTGCCAGCAGCTTGACTAGTCGGGACAATGAGCAGTTCTTC. This chain links TRBV7-2 with TRBJ2-1; weak D call: TRBD2 (6 bases). V lost 3 bases and J lost 5, with 11 bases in between. The CDR3 is 14 residues long. From germline, CDR1 is SGHTA and CDR2 FQGNSA. Looking up the rest from reference TRBV7-2 and TRBJ2-1 gives the full variable domain: GAGVSQSPSNKVTEKGKDVELRCDPISGHTALYWYRQSLGQGLEFLIYFQGNSAPDKSGLPSDRFSAERTGGSVSTLTIQRTQQEDSAVYLCASSLTSRDNEQFFGPGTRLTVL.

At least ten counts were recorded for this clonotype. V gene TRBV20-1 combines with J gene TRBJ2-3; 7 positions match TRBD2. CDR1 is DFQATT, CDR2 SNEGSKA, per germline (reference sequence). The V segment lost 8 bases and the J segment 5 bases; nucleotides outside the gene matches: 13. The CDR3 covers 14 residues. The CDR3 here is CSLPPRTRKDTQYF. CDR3 in DNA: TGCAGTCTTCCCCCGAGGACTAGGAAAGATACGCAGTATTTT.

In this sample, this clonotype turned up many times. J is TRBJ2-2 and V is TRBV27, with unresolved D. CDR3 length: 11 amino acids. Trimming left V 7 bases short and J 5 bases short, with 5 bases between. The germline V gene has CDR1 MNHEY and CDR2 SMNVEV (reference sequence). CDR3 sequence reads: CASTSTGELFF. The CDR3 nucleotides read TGTGCCAGCACCTCTACCGGGGAGCTGTTTTTT.

This clonotype was detected many times. V is TRBV10-3 and J is TRBJ1-3; D gene ambiguous. With 3 bases removed from V and 2 bases from J, the gap between germline ends came to 17 bases. The CDR3 runs 17 residues. CDR1 and CDR2 (germline): ENHRY, SYGVKD. DNA of the CDR3: TGTGCCATCAGTGACACCCTGGGCCAATCGACTGGAAACACCATATATTTT. This encodes CAISDTLGQSTGNTIYF.

The sample holds many counts of this clonotype. The chain couples TRBV20-1 to TRBJ1-6, with 7 bases lining up with TRBD1. This CDR3 has 15 residues. V was pared by 4 bases and J by 7 bases, with 10 bases of the junction left unmatched. Germline V lookup: CDR1 DFQATT, CDR2 SNEGSKA (reference sequence). The CDR3 coding sequence is TGCAGTGCTAAAGTTCCCGGACAGGAAAATTCACCCCTCCACTTT. This sequence encodes CSAKVPGQENSPLHF.

This clonotype was detected ten times or more. This rearrangement joins TRBV12-3 or TRBV12-4 to TRBJ2-1, with D perhaps TRBD1 (6 bases). V lost 5 bases to trimming and J lost 0 bases, with 14 bases between them. This CDR3 comprises 16 residues. The CDR3 here is CASSAPQGTSYNEQFF. The CDR3 DNA reads as TGTGCCAGCAGTGCCCCACAGGGAACCTCCTACAATGAGCAGTTCTTC.

This clonotype was counted many times. The chain couples TRBV29-1 to TRBJ2-5; TRBD1 matches at 8 bases. Germline CDR1 and CDR2: SQVTM and ANQGSEA. J gave up 4 bases and V 2 bases, and 3 bases lay outside the gene matches. CDR3 size: 13 residues. CDR3 nucleotide sequence: TGCAGCGTTGAATCAGGGGGCGCAGAGACCCAGTACTTC. This encodes CSVESGGAETQYF. The complete variable domain, with remaining parts taken from reference TRBV29-1 and TRBJ2-5, reads SAVISQKPSRDICQRGTSLTIQCQVDSQVTMMFWYRQQPGQSLTLIATANQGSEATYESGFVIDKFPISRPNLTFSTLTVSNMSPEDSSIYLCSVESGGAETQYFGPGTRLLVL.

This clonotype was counted many times. The chain links TRBV11-2 to TRBJ1-2; a possible D gene is TRBD1 (5 bases). The ends were cut back, 5 bases at V and 5 bases at J, with 15 bases in the middle. There are 14 residues in the CDR3. Germline assignment: CDR1 SGHAT and CDR2 FQNNGV. Written as DNA, the CDR3 is TGTGCCAGCAGCCGTGTCGGGGCCTGGTATGGCTACACCTTC. It encodes CASSRVGAWYGYTF.

This clonotype was detected ten times or more. The chain carries TRBV18 and TRBJ2-5, with D hard to call. Per the germline V gene, CDR1 is KGHSH and CDR2 is LQKENI. The V end lost 1 base, the J end lost 1 base, and 10 bases lay between the germline ends. The CDR3 is made up of 15 amino acids. CDR3 loop: CASSPRLGSQETQYF. As DNA, the CDR3 is TGTGCCAGCTCACCACGGCTAGGGTCCCAAGAGACCCAGTACTTC.

This clonotype was found many times. This chain joins TRBV7-2 and TRBJ2-1; D possibly corresponds to TRBD2 (6 bases). The V end lost 2 bases, the J end lost 2 bases, and 10 bases lay between the germline ends. The CDR3 spans 15 residues. Germline CDR1 is SGHTA and CDR2 is FQGNSA. CDR3 DNA sequence: TGTGCCAGCAGCTTACGGGGGTTCCCCTACAATGAGCAGTTCTTC. Amino acid sequence: CASSLRGFPYNEQFF. The variable domain in full, completed from reference TRBV7-2 and TRBJ2-1, reads GAGVSQSPSNKVTEKGKDVELRCDPISGHTALYWYRQSLGQGLEFLIYFQGNSAPDKSGLPSDRFSAERTGGSVSTLTIQRTQQEDSAVYLCASSLRGFPYNEQFFGPGTRLTVL.

This clonotype was observed many times. The V and J genes are TRBV20-1 and TRBJ2-1; D is ambiguous. V was shortened by 3 bases and J by 7 bases, with 7 bases between the two germline ends. The CDR3 is 11 residues long. CDR1 and CDR2 from the germline V gene are DFQATT and SNEGSKA (reference sequence). The CDR3 reads CSASSGNEQFF. CDR3 sequence (DNA): TGCAGTGCTAGTTCGGGTAATGAGCAGTTCTTC.

There are many counts of this clonotype. V usage is TRBV11-2 and J usage is TRBJ2-1; tentative D call: TRBD1 (8 bases). This CDR3 is 14 amino acids long. Looked up from germline, CDR1 is SGHAT and CDR2 is FQNNGV. V was clipped by 7 bases and J by 4 bases, with 14 bases between them. This CDR3 is CASIGQGGYNEQFF. CDR3 coding DNA: TGTGCCAGCATCGGACAGGGAGGGTACAATGAGCAGTTCTTC. The variable domain in full, completed from reference TRBV11-2 and TRBJ2-1, reads EAGVAQSPRYKIIEKRQSVAFWCNPISGHATLYWYQQILGQGPKLLIQFQNNGVVDDSQLPKDRFSAERLKGVDSTLKIQPAKLEDSAVYLCASIGQGGYNEQFFGPGTRLTVL.

V and J are TRBV11-2 and TRBJ2-2; the match to TRBD2 covers 10 bases. CDR1 and CDR2 (germline): SGHAT, FQNNGV. CDR3 length equals 20 residues. Trimming removed 4 bases from V and 5 bases from J; junction bases left unmatched: 19. CDR3 residues: CASSYPSGLAGARRTGELFF. CDR3 coding DNA: TGTGCCAGCAGCTATCCATCGGGGCTAGCGGGGGCCAGGAGGACCGGGGAGCTGTTTTTT.

This clonotype was seen ten or more times. The chain carries TRBV11-3 and TRBJ1-6, with D perhaps matching TRBD1 (5 bases). The V gene lost 1 base and the J gene lost 7 bases, with 5 bases spanning the gap. Germline values: CDR1 SGHNT, CDR2 YENEEA. The CDR3 spans 13 residues. The CDR3 loop is CASSLAGNSPLHF. The CDR3 nucleotides read TGTGCCAGCAGCTTAGCAGGGAATTCACCCCTCCACTTT. The variable domain in full, with the rest retrieved from reference TRBV11-3 and TRBJ1-6, is EAGVVQSPRYKIIEKKQPVAFWCNPISGHNTLYWYLQNLGQGPELLIRYENEEAVDDSQLPKDRFSAERLKGVDSTLKIQPAELGDSAVYLCASSLAGNSPLHFGNGTRLTVT.